Detailed here is one T cell receptor (beta chain). The sample comes from a study of blood T cell repertoires in COVID-19. CDR3 length: 15 residues. The V gene lost 0 bases and the J gene lost 0 bases, with 8 bases spanning the gap. Germline assignment: CDR1 SGHDT and CDR2 YYEEEE. The assay was immunoSEQ multiplex PCR, and TCRdb's table has in-frame clones only and misses some. The repertoire holds about 110,000 clones, with 70% to 85% as singletons. The sequence derives from a woman of 80 years or more with active or convalescent COVID-19. The sample was peripheral blood. The V and J genes are TRBV5-6 and TRBJ2-3, with unresolved D. The CDR3 nucleotides are TGTGCCAGCAGCTTGGGGCTGGTTAGCACAGATACGCAGTATTTT. Translation gives CASSLGLVSTDTQYF.